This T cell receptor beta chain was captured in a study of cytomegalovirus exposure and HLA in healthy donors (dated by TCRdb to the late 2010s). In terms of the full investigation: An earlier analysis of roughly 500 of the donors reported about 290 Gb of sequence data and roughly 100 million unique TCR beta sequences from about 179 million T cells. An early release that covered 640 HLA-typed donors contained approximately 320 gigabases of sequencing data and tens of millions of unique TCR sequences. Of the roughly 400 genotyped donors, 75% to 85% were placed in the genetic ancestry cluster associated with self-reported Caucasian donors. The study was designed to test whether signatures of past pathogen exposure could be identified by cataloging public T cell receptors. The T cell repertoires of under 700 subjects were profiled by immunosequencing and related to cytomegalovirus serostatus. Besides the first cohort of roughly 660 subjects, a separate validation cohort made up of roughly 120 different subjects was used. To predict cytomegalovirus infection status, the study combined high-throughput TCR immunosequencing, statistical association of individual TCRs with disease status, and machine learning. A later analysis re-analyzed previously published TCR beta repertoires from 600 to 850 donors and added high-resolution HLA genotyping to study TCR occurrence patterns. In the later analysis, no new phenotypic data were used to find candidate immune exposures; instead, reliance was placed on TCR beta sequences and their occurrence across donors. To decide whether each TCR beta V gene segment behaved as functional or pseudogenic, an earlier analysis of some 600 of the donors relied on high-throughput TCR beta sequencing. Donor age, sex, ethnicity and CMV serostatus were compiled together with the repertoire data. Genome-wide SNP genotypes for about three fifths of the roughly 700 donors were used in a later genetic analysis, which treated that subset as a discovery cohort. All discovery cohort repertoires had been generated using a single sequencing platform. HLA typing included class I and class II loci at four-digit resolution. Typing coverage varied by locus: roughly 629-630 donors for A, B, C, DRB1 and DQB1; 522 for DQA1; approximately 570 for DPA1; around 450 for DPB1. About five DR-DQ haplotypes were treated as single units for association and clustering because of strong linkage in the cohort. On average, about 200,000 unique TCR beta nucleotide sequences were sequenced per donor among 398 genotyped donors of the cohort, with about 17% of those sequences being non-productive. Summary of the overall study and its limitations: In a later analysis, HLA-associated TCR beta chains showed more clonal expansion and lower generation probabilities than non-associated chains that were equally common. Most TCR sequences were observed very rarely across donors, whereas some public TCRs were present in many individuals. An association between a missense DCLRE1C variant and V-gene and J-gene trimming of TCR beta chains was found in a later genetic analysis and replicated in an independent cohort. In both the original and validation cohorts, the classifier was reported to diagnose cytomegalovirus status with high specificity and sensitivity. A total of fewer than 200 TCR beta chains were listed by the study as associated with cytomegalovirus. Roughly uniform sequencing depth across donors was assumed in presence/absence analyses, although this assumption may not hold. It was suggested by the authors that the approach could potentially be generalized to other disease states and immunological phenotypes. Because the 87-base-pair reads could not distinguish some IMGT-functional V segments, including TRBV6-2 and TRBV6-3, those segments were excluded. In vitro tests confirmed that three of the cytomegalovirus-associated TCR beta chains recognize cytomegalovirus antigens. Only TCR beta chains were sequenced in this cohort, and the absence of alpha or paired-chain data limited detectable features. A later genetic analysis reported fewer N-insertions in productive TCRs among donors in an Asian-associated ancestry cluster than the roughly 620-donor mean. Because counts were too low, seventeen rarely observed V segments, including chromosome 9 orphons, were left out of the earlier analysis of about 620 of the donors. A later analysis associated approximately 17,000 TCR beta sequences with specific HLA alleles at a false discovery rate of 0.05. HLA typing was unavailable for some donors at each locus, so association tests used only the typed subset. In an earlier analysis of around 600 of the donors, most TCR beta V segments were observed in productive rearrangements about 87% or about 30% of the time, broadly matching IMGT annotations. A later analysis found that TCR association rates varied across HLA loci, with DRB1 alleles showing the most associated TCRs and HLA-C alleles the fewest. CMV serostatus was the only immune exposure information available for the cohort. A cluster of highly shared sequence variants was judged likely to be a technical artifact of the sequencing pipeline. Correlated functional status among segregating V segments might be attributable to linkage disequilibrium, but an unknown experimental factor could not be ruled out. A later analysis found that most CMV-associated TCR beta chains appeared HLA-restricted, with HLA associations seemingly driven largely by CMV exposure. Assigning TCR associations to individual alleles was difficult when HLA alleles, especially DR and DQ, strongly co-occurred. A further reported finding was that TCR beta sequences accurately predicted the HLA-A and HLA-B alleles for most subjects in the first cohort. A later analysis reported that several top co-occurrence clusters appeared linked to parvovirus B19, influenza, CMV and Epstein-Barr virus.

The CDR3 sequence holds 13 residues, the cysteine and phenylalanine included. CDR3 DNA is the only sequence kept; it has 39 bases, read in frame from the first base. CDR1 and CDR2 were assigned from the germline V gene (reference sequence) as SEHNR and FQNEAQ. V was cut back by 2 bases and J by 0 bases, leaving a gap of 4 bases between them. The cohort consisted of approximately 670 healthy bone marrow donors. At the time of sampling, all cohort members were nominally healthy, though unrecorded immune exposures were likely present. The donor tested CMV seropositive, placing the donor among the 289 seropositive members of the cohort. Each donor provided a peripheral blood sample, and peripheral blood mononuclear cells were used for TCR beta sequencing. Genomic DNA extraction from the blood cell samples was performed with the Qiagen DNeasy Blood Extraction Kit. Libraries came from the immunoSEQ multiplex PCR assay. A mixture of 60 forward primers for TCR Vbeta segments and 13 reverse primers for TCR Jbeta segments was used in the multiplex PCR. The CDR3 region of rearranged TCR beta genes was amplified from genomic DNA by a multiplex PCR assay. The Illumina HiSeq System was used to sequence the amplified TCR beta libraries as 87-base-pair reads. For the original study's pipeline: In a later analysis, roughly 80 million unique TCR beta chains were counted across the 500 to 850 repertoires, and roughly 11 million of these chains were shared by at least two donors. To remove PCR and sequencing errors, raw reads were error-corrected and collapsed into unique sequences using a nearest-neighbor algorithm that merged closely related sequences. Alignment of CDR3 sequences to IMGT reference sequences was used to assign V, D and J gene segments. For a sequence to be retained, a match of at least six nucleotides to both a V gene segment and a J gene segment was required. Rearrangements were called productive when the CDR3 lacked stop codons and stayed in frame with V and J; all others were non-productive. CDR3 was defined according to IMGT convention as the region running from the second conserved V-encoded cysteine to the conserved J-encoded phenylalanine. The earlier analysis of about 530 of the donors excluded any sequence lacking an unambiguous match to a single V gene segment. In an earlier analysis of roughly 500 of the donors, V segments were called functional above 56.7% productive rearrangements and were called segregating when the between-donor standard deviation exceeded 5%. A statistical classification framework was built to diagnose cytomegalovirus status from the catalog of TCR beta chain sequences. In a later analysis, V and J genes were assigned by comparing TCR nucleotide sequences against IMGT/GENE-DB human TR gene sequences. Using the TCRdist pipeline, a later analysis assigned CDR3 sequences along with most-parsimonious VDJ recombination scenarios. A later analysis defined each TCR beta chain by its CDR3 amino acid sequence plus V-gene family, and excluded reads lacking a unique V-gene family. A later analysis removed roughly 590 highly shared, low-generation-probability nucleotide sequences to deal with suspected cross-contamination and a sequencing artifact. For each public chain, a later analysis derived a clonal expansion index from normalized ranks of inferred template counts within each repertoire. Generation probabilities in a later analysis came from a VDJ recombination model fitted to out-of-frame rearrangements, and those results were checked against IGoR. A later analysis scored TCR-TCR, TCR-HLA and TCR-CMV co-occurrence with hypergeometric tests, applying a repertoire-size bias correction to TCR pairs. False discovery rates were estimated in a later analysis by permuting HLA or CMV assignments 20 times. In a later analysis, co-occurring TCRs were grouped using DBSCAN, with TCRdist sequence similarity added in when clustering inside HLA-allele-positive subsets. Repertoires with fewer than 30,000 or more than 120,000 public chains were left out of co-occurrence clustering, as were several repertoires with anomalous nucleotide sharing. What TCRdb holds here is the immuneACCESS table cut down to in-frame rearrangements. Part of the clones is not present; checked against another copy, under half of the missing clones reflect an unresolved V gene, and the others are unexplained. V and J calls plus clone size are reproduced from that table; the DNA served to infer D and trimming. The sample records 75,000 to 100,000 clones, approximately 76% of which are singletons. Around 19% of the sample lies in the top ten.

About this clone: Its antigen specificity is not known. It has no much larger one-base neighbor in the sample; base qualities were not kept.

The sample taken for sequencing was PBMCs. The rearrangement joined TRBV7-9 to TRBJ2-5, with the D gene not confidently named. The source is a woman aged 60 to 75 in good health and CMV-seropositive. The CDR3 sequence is CASSLSDQETQYF. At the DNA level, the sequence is TGTGCCAGCAGCTTATCTGACCAAGAGACCCAGTACTTC.